This entry describes one TCR beta chain. Original processing notes: Estimation of nucleated cell counts was performed using reference gene primer amplification. Using immunoSEQ multiplex PCR, the repertoire was profiled, and TCRdb retains in-frame clones only, with some absent. V and J calls and clone size follow that table, whereas D and trimming were derived from the DNA. The sample records 90,000 to 150,000 clones, roughly 84% being singletons. This specimen belongs to a study of blood T cell repertoires in COVID-19. For the study at large: The samples span acute and convalescent COVID-19 from the United States, Italy and Spain. In each case, the material was cDNA or gDNA derived from T cells, B-cell-depleted T cells, or PBMCs.

This clonotype originated in a man in his sixties with acute or convalescent COVID-19. The sequencing sample was made of peripheral blood.

CDR3 in DNA: TGTGCCAGCAGCCTGACAGACGCGCTTTACAATGAGCAGTTCTTC. The encoded protein is CASSLTDALYNEQFF. The chain recombines TRBV6-5 with TRBJ2-1; TRBD1 might be the D (5 bases). The CDR3 covers 15 residues. The V end was cut by 6 bases, the J end by 4 bases, with 16 bases between. CDR1 and CDR2 from the germline V gene are MNHEY and SVGAGI.